Presented here are 3 T cell receptor beta chains from one specimen sequenced in a study of a mutant IDH1 vaccine in newly diagnosed glioma. Time point described: week 11, during vaccination. Doses comprised 300 ug of mutant IDH1 20-mer peptide each, plus topical imiquimod. The antigens for these receptors are not known. Sequenced by immunoSEQ multiplex PCR; TCRdb stores in-frame clones only, minus some. Counted here are 25,000 to 35,000 clones, 90% occurring once; the ten biggest clones make up around 21%. Sequencing was performed on PBMCs, taken from a glioma patient whose treatment included an IDH1 peptide vaccine. The receptor source for this set is a man aged 18 to 30 with glioma.

The chain has TRBV10-3 and TRBJ1-1, with D tentatively TRBD1 (6 bases). The germline gives CDR1 ENHRY, CDR2 SYGVKD. The CDR3 is 13 residues long. The ends were cut back, 6 bases at V and 3 bases at J, with 11 bases in the middle. The CDR3 nucleotides read TGTGCCATCAGCCCCGGGGGGCACACTGAAGCTTTCTTT. Protein: CAISPGGHTEAFF.

The chain recombines TRBV9 with TRBJ1-3; D ambiguous. The V gene lost 0 bases and the J gene lost 3 bases, with 13 bases spanning the gap. CDR3 length equals 16 residues. Per the germline V gene, CDR1 is SGDLS and CDR2 is YYNGEE. DNA of the CDR3: TGTGCCAGCAGCGTAGGTAGTGGACTTATTGGAAACACCATATATTTT. Protein: CASSVGSGLIGNTIYF.

The chain uses TRBV7-9 and TRBJ1-2, with D maybe TRBD1 (6 bases). The length of the CDR3 is 13 residues. V lost 1 base and J 7 bases, leaving 10 bases between the germline ends. The germline V gene encodes CDR1 SEHNR and CDR2 FQNEAQ (reference sequence). CDR3 amino acids: CASSLGAGVGYTF. CDR3 DNA sequence: TGTGCCAGCAGCTTAGGGGCAGGGGTTGGCTACACCTTC.